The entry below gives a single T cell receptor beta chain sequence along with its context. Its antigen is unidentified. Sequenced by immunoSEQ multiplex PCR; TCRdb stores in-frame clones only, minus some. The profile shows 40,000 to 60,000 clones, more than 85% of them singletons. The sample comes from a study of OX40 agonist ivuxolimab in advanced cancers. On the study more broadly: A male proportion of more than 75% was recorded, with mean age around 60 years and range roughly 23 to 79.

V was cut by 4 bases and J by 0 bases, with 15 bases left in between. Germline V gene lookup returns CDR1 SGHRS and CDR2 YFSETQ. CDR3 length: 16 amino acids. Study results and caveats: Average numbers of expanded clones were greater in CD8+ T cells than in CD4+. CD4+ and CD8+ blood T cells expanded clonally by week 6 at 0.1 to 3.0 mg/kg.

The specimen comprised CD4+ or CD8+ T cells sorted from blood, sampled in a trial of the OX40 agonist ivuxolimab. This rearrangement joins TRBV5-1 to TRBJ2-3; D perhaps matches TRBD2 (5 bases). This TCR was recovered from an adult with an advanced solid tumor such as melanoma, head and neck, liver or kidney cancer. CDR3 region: CASSRGPSSSTDTQYF. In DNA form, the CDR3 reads TGCGCCAGCAGCAGAGGGCCCTCCTCTAGCACAGATACGCAGTATTTT.